This T cell receptor (beta chain) comes out of a study of T-cell memory formation after mild COVID-19. Study-wide findings and caveats: Second-wave clones with a day 37 peak had unconfirmed SARS-CoV-2 specificity. Shrinking CD4+ clones were chiefly CM and EM; CD8+ ones were chiefly EMRA. Among clones contracting day 15 to 85, CD4/CD8 was balanced, whereas later expanders leaned CD4+.

Concerning this clonotype itself: The target antigen is unknown.

5'RACE, which relied on constant-segment primers, yielded TCR alpha and TCR beta cDNA libraries carrying sample barcodes and UMIs. TCRdb used MiXCR to reprocess the 5' RACE reads, holding one entry per CDR3 protein. The sample contains more than 80,000 distinct CDR3 sequences, around 11% of which appear only once. V shed 5 bases, J shed 5 bases, and the junction held 12 bases outside the gene matches. This CDR3 contains 15 residues. This clonotype was obtained from an adult woman who had mild COVID-19 (a few samples of this study predate the infection). Cell type and time point are not known. The material sequenced was PBMCs or a T cell subset sorted from them (not recorded which). This rearrangement joins TRBV12-3 or TRBV12-4 to TRBJ2-7, with 7 nucleotides matching TRBD1. Here the CDR3 reads CASSLPGQDDHEQYF. The CDR3 DNA reads as TGTGCCAGCAGTCTCCCCGGACAGGACGATCACGAGCAGTACTTC.